In its sample, the clone carrying this TCR beta chain was seen a few times. These data originate in a study of glioma-infiltrating T cells. The V gene's germline CDR1 is ENHRY and CDR2 SYGVKD. V gave up 5 bases and J gave up 2 bases, with 9 bases separating them. The CDR3 contains 13 residues. Using RNA template, CDR3s of TCR alpha and beta were amplified with iRepertoire arm-PCR. TCRdb independently ran MiXCR on the multiplex PCR reads; one entry per CDR3 protein. Of some 180,000 distinct CDR3 sequences in the sample, more than 30% were seen once. The rearrangement uses TRBV10-3 and TRBJ1-2; D is possibly TRBD1 (6 bases). The sequence derives from a human donor with low-grade glioma or glioblastoma, undergoing nonglioma brain surgery, or in good health (not recorded which). Sample: glioma tissue, nonneoplastic brain tissue, or PBMCs (not recorded which). The CDR3 nucleotides read TGTGCCATCAGTACCGGGACAAACTATGGCTACACCTTC. Protein product: CAISTGTNYGYTF.